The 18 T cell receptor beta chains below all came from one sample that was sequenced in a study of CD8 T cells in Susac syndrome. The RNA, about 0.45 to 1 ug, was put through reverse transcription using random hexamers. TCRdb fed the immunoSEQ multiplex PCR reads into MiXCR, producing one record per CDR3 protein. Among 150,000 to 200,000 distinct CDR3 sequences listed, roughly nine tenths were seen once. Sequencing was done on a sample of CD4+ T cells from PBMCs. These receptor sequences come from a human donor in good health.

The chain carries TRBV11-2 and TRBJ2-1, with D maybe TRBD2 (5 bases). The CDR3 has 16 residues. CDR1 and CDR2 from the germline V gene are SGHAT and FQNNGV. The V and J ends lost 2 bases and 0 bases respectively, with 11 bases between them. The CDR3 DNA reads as TGTGCCAGCAGCTTATCCCCCGGGATCTCCTACAATGAGCAGTTCTTC. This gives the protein CASSLSPGISYNEQFF.

The chain's CDR3 is CASSPPGDRASQPQHF. The CDR3 DNA sequence: TGTGCCAGCTCACCACCGGGGGACAGGGCGAGTCAGCCCCAGCATTTT. The genes are TRBV18 and TRBJ1-5; 9 bases agree with TRBD1. The V segment lost 0 bases and the J segment 6 bases; nucleotides outside the gene matches: 6. Germline assignment: CDR1 KGHSH and CDR2 LQKENI. The CDR3 spans 16 residues.

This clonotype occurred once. The CDR3 sequence is CSARDGREGYEQYF. In DNA form, the CDR3 reads TGCAGTGCTAGAGATGGTAGAGAGGGCTACGAGCAGTACTTC. The V gene is TRBV20-1, the J gene TRBJ2-7; maybe TRBD2 (5 bases). Germline lookup yields CDR1 DFQATT and CDR2 SNEGSKA (reference sequence). The CDR3 is made up of 14 amino acids. Trimming stripped 0 bases from V and 3 bases from J, with 12 bases between.

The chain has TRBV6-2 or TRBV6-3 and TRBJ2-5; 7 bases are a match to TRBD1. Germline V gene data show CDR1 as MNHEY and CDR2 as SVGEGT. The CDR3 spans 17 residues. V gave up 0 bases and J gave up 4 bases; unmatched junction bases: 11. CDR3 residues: CASSYSTGTGERETQYF. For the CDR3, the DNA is TGTGCCAGCAGTTACTCGACGGGCACAGGGGAACGAGAGACCCAGTACTTC.

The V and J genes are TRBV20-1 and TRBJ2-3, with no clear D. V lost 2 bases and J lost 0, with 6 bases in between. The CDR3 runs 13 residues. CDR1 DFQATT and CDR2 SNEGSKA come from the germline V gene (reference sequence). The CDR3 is CSARWSSTDTQYF. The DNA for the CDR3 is TGCAGTGCTAGATGGAGTAGCACAGATACGCAGTATTTT.

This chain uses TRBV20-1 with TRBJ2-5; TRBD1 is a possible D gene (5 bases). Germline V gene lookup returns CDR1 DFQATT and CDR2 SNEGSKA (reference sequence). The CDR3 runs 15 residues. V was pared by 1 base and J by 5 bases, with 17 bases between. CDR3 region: CSARAPRQGWETQYF. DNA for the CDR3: TGCAGTGCTAGAGCCCCCCGGCAGGGATGGGAGACCCAGTACTTC.

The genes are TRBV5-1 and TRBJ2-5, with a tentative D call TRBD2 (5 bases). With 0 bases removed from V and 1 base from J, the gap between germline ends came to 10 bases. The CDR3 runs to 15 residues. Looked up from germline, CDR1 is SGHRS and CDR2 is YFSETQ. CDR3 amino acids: CASSLAATTQETQYF. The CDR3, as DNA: TGCGCCAGCAGCTTGGCCGCGACTACCCAAGAGACCCAGTACTTC.

CDR3 DNA: TGTGCCAGCAGTCAACAGGCCCACGAGCAGTACTTC. This sequence encodes CASSQQAHEQYF. This chain joins TRBV6-6 and TRBJ2-7, with D perhaps matching TRBD1 (5 bases). This CDR3 region has 12 residues. V lost 5 bases and J lost 5, with 10 bases in between. CDR1 and CDR2 (germline): MNHNY, SVGAGI (reference sequence).

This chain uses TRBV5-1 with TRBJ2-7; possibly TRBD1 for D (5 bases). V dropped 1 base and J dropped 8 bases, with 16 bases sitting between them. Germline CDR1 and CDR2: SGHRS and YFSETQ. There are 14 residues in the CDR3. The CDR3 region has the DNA TGCGCCAGCAGCTTGAGGACACCGGCTTTTAAGCAGTACTTC. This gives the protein CASSLRTPAFKQYF.

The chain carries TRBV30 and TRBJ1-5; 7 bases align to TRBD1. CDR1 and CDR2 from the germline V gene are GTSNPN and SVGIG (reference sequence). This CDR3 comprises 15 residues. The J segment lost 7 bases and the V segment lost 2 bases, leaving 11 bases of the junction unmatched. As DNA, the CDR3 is TGTGCCTGGAGTCCGGGACAGATTGGGGCCCAGCCCCAGCATTTT. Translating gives CAWSPGQIGAQPQHF.

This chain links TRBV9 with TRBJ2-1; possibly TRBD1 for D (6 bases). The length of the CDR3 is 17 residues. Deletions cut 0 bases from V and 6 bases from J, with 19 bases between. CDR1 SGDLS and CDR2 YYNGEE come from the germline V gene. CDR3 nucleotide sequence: TGTGCCAGCAGCGTAGATATAACAACCGAAGGGGGCAATGAGCAGTTCTTC. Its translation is CASSVDITTEGGNEQFF.

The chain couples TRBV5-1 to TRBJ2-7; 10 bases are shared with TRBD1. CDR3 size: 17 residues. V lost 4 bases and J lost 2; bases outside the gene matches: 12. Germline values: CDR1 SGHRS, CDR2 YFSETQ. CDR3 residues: CASSQGQGGILTYEQYF. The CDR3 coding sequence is TGCGCCAGCAGCCAAGGACAGGGGGGAATACTCACCTACGAGCAGTACTTC. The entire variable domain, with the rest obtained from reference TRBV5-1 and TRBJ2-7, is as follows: KAGVTQTPRYLIKTRGQQVTLSCSPISGHRSVSWYQQTPGQGLQFLFEYFSETQRNKGNFPGRFSGRQFSNSRSEMNVSTLELGDSALYLCASSQGQGGILTYEQYFGPGTRLTVT.

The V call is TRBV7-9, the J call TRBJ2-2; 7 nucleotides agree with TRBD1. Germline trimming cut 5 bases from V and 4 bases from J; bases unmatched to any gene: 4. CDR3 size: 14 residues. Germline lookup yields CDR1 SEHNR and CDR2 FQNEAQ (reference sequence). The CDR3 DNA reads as TGTGCCAGCAGCCGACAGGGTTTCACCGGGGAGCTGTTTTTT. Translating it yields CASSRQGFTGELFF.

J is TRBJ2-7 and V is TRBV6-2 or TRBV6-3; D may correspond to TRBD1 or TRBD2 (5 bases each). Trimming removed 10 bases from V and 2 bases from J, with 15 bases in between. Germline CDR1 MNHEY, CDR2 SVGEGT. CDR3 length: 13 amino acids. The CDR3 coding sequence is TGTGCCACTAAGAGGGACGCCACCTACGAGCAGTACTTC. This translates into CATKRDATYEQYF.

CDR3 sequence (DNA): TGTGCCAGCAGCTTAGTAGGCCTGAGCACAGATACGCAGTATTTT. It encodes CASSLVGLSTDTQYF. The chain carries TRBV7-2 and TRBJ2-3; no reliable D call. From germline, CDR1 is SGHTA and CDR2 FQGNSA. V was clipped by 1 base and J by 0 bases, with 8 bases between them. This CDR3 has 15 amino acids. The full variable domain, its missing parts supplied by reference TRBV7-2 and TRBJ2-3, is GAGVSQSPSNKVTEKGKDVELRCDPISGHTALYWYRQSLGQGLEFLIYFQGNSAPDKSGLPSDRFSAERTGGSVSTLTIQRTQQEDSAVYLCASSLVGLSTDTQYFGPGTRLTVL.

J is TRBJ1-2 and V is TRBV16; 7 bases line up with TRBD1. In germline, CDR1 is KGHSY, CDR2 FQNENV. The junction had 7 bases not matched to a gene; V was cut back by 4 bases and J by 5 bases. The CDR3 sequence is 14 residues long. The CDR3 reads CASSRQGSLYGYTF. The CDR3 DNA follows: TGTGCCAGCAGCCGACAGGGAAGTCTATATGGCTACACCTTC.

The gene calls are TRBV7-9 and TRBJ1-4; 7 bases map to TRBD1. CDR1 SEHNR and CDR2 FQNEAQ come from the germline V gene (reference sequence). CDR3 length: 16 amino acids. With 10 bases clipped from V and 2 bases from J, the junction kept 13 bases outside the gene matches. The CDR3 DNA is TGTGCCACCTCCCAGGGGGTTCATTCCACTAATGAAAAACTGTTTTTT. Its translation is CATSQGVHSTNEKLFF.

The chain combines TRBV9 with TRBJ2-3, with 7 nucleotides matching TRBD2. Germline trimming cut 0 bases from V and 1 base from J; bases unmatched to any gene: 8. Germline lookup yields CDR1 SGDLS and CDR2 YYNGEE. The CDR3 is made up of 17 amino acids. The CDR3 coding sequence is TGTGCCAGCAGCGTAGGCTGGGGCGGGAGAGGCACAGATACGCAGTATTTT. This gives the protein CASSVGWGGRGTDTQYF.